The clone carrying this TCR beta chain was observed a handful of times. The CDR3 has 14 amino acids. The V and J ends lost 2 bases and 0 bases respectively, with 8 bases between them. CDR1 is SGDLS, CDR2 YYNGEE, per germline. Then a second PCR, running roughly 7 to 11 cycles, was carried out with a sample-barcoded 5' primer and a J-beta primer mix. TCRdb called the 5' RACE reads again in MiXCR, with one record for every CDR3 protein. The profile shows roughly 800,000 distinct CDR3 sequences, 20% to 25% of them singletons. The data originate from a study of blood T cells in healthy people across ages. These data also formed part of another study, on T cells of mothers and their children.

The TCR originated in a boy between 10 and 17 years old in good health. The chain is built from TRBV9 and TRBJ2-5, with TRBD1 as a possible D gene (6 bases). Sequenced input: blood. The CDR3 nucleotides read TGTGCCAGCAGCGTCAGGACAGACCAAGAGACCCAGTACTTC. Translation: CASSVRTDQETQYF.